Below are 21 T cell receptor beta chains sequenced from a single sample in a study of T cell responses to AZD1222 COVID-19 vaccine. TCRdb's copy holds only in-frame clones and misses some; the assay was immunoSEQ multiplex PCR. The sample has roughly 150,000 clones, 88% seen once. Sequenced here: peripheral blood, sampled on day 0 of AZD1222 vaccination. The receptors come from an adult in good health.

The rearrangement links TRBV19 to TRBJ2-1; D is unclear. The CDR3 totals 15 residues. Trimming took off 4 bases at V and 0 bases at J, with 10 bases between the two ends. CDR1 LNHDA and CDR2 SQIVND come from the germline V gene (reference sequence). The chain's CDR3 is CASSTQTTSYNEQFF. The DNA for the CDR3 is TGTGCCAGTAGTACCCAAACCACCTCCTACAATGAGCAGTTCTTC.

The genes are TRBV5-5 and TRBJ1-5; D is unresolved. The germline V gene has CDR1 SGHKS and CDR2 YYEKEE (reference sequence). This CDR3 contains 14 residues. V lost 0 bases and J 6 bases, leaving 10 bases between the germline ends. The CDR3 loop is CASSLGAFGQPQHF. The CDR3 DNA reads TGTGCCAGCAGCTTGGGGGCCTTCGGTCAGCCCCAGCATTTT.

The genes are TRBV6-1 and TRBJ1-1; D uncertain. This CDR3 has 14 amino acids. Germline lookup yields CDR1 MNHNS and CDR2 SASEGT. V was cut by 2 bases and J by 1 base, with 8 bases left in between. The CDR3 sequence: CASSETFRNTEAFF. CDR3 DNA: TGTGCCAGCAGTGAAACTTTCCGGAACACTGAAGCTTTCTTT.

V usage is TRBV28 and J usage is TRBJ1-5, with unresolved D. CDR3 size: 11 residues. V was clipped by 5 bases and J by 4 bases, with 3 bases between them. Germline assignment: CDR1 MDHEN and CDR2 SYDVKM. The chain's CDR3 is CASSENQPQHF. The CDR3 nucleotides read TGTGCCAGCAGTGAGAATCAGCCCCAGCATTTT.

V gene TRBV24-1 combines with J gene TRBJ1-1, with D perhaps matching TRBD1 (6 bases). The ends were cut back, 4 bases at V and 11 bases at J, with 10 bases in the middle. CDR3 length: 11 residues. Germline values: CDR1 KGHDR, CDR2 SFDVKD. CDR3 region: CATSDGQRAFF. DNA of the CDR3: TGTGCCACCAGTGACGGACAGCGCGCTTTCTTT.

The V and J genes are TRBV28 and TRBJ2-7; tentatively, D is TRBD1 or TRBD2 (6 bases each). The length of the CDR3 is 14 residues. Trimming cost V 6 bases and J 6 bases, with 18 bases left between them. The germline V gene encodes CDR1 MDHEN and CDR2 SYDVKM. The CDR3 loop is CASSPGAGPLEQYF. The CDR3 DNA is TGTGCCAGCAGCCCGGGGGCAGGGCCACTCGAGCAGTACTTC.

The V gene is TRBV28, the J gene TRBJ1-1; unclear D gene. Trimming left V 2 bases short and J 1 base short, with 2 bases between. CDR3 length equals 12 residues. Germline CDR1 is MDHEN and CDR2 is SYDVKM. In DNA, the CDR3 is TGTGCCAGCAGTTTAAGGAACACTGAAGCTTTCTTT. Its protein is CASSLRNTEAFF.

DNA for the CDR3: TGTGCCATCAGGGCGGGGGACAGGGGCACCTACGAGCAGTACTTC. This translates into CAIRAGDRGTYEQYF. The V call is TRBV10-3, the J call TRBJ2-7, with TRBD1 matching 10 bases. Germline assignment: CDR1 ENHRY and CDR2 SYGVKD. Trimming took 6 bases from V and 2 from J; bases not matched to a gene: 7. The CDR3 totals 15 residues.

The chain recombines TRBV7-2 with TRBJ2-5, with 11 bases that match TRBD2. The CDR3 runs to 17 residues. The J segment lost 5 bases and the V segment lost 5 bases, leaving 13 bases of the junction unmatched. The V gene's germline CDR1 is SGHTA and CDR2 FQGNSA. The CDR3 DNA is TGTGCCAGCAGCCTAGGTCTAGCGGGAGGCCAGGGGGAGACCCAGTACTTC. Amino acid sequence: CASSLGLAGGQGETQYF.

The chain recombines TRBV7-2 with TRBJ1-5; D not resolved. The V gene lost 1 base and the J gene lost 0 bases, with 7 bases spanning the gap. This CDR3 spans 15 amino acids. In germline, CDR1 is SGHTA, CDR2 FQGNSA. This CDR3 reads CASSLVGGSNQPQHF. CDR3 bases: TGTGCCAGCAGCTTAGTAGGCGGTAGCAATCAGCCCCAGCATTTT.

In DNA, the CDR3 is TGTGCCAGCAGCGTCCGGCCCGGGACAGGGAATGAAAAACTGTTTTTT. It translates to CASSVRPGTGNEKLFF. The rearrangement links TRBV9 to TRBJ1-4, with 9 bases lining up with TRBD1. J lost 5 bases, V lost 2 bases, and 7 bases had no gene match. This CDR3 is 16 amino acids long. CDR1 and CDR2 (germline): SGDLS, YYNGEE.

The chain is built from TRBV4-3 and TRBJ1-2; TRBD1 matches 7 bases. From germline, CDR1 is LGHNA and CDR2 YSLEER. The CDR3 spans 14 residues. J was trimmed by 7 bases and V by 0 bases; bases with no gene match: 5. CDR3 sequence reads: CASSQEQGLGGYTF. The CDR3 region has the DNA TGCGCCAGCAGCCAAGAACAGGGGCTGGGTGGCTACACCTTC.

V and J are TRBV4-2 and TRBJ2-2, with D maybe TRBD2 (6 bases). V shed 0 bases and J shed 4 bases, with 15 bases lying between them. Per the germline V gene, CDR1 is LGHNA and CDR2 is YNFKEQ. CDR3 length equals 17 residues. This CDR3 is CASSQDWRGMGTGELFF. The CDR3 DNA reads TGTGCCAGCAGCCAAGATTGGCGGGGCATGGGCACCGGGGAGCTGTTTTTT.

V gene TRBV10-3 combines with J gene TRBJ1-5; D remains unclear. The CDR3 length is 15 residues. V was cut by 0 bases and J by 4 bases, with 10 bases left in between. Germline CDR1 is ENHRY and CDR2 is SYGVKD. CDR3: CAISESVSVNQPQHF. CDR3 sequence (DNA): TGTGCCATCAGTGAGTCAGTCAGTGTGAATCAGCCCCAGCATTTT.

In this sample, this clone turned up once. The V and J genes are TRBV5-4 and TRBJ2-7, with D unclear. The CDR3 sequence is 13 residues long. V lost 4 bases to trimming and J lost 6 bases, with 14 bases between them. The germline gives CDR1 SGHNT, CDR2 YYREEE (reference sequence). The CDR3 nucleotides are TGTGCCAGCAGCCTCTCAAACTATGTCGAGCAGTACTTC. Its protein is CASSLSNYVEQYF.

The CDR3 nucleotides read TGTGCCAGCAGCCGGAGAGGCGGATTGAATTACAATGAGCAGTTCTTC. This sequence encodes CASSRRGGLNYNEQFF. The chain combines TRBV3-1 (or the pseudogene TRBV3-2) with TRBJ2-1; no firm D call. The CDR3 covers 16 residues. The V end lost 4 bases, the J end lost 4 bases, and 17 bases lay between the germline ends. Germline V gene lookup returns CDR1 LGHDT and CDR2 YNNKEL (reference sequence).

The rearrangement uses TRBV19 and TRBJ2-1; D remains unclear. The CDR3 length is 14 residues. V lost 3 bases, J lost 2 bases, and 8 bases lay in between. Per the germline V gene, CDR1 is LNHDA and CDR2 is SQIVND (reference sequence). Here the CDR3 reads CASSILRAYNEQFF. For the CDR3, the DNA is TGTGCCAGTAGTATTTTGCGAGCCTACAATGAGCAGTTCTTC. The full variable domain, completed using reference TRBV19 and TRBJ2-1, is DGGITQSPKYLFRKEGQNVTLSCEQNLNHDAMYWYRQDPGQGLRLIYYSQIVNDFQKGDIAEGYSVSREKKESFPLTVTSAQKNPTAFYLCASSILRAYNEQFFGPGTRLTVL.

The J gene is TRBJ1-3, the V gene TRBV10-3; D gene ambiguous. V was clipped by 6 bases and J by 0 bases, with 21 bases between them. Germline lookup yields CDR1 ENHRY and CDR2 SYGVKD. The length of the CDR3 is 18 residues. In DNA, the CDR3 is TGTGCCATCAGGGAGAACCCCCCCATGACGGGCTCTGGAAACACCATATATTTT. It specifies CAIRENPPMTGSGNTIYF.

This chain links TRBV5-4 with TRBJ2-1; TRBD2 matches 11 bases. V shed 4 bases and J 3 bases; nucleotides not matched to a gene: 6. Germline V lookup: CDR1 SGHNT, CDR2 YYREEE (reference sequence). This CDR3 has 16 residues. The CDR3 DNA reads as TGTGCCAGCAGCACCCAGACTAGCGGGAACTACAATGAGCAGTTCTTC. This encodes CASSTQTSGNYNEQFF.

The V and J genes are TRBV11-3 and TRBJ2-5; the match to TRBD2 covers 10 bases. The CDR3 is 15 amino acids. V lost 4 bases, J lost 1 base, and 3 bases stayed unmatched. Germline CDR1 SGHNT, CDR2 YENEEA. CDR3 nucleotide sequence: TGTGCCAGCAGCTCCCTAGCGGGAGTCCAAGAGACCCAGTACTTC. Its translation is CASSSLAGVQETQYF. Drawing the rest from reference TRBV11-3 and TRBJ2-5, the complete variable domain is EAGVVQSPRYKIIEKKQPVAFWCNPISGHNTLYWYLQNLGQGPELLIRYENEEAVDDSQLPKDRFSAERLKGVDSTLKIQPAELGDSAVYLCASSSLAGVQETQYFGPGTRLLVL.

CDR3 DNA: TGTGCCAGTACGAACCCCCTCTTGGGCTCTGGAAACACCATATATTTT. Amino acids: CASTNPLLGSGNTIYF. V and J are TRBV19 and TRBJ1-3; D gene uncertain. The V end lost 7 bases, the J end lost 0 bases, and 16 bases lay between the germline ends. Germline CDR1 and CDR2: LNHDA and SQIVND (reference sequence). This CDR3 is built from 16 residues. Full variable domain (missing parts from reference TRBV19 and TRBJ1-3): DGGITQSPKYLFRKEGQNVTLSCEQNLNHDAMYWYRQDPGQGLRLIYYSQIVNDFQKGDIAEGYSVSREKKESFPLTVTSAQKNPTAFYLCASTNPLLGSGNTIYFGEGSWLTVV.